What follows are 24 T cell receptor beta chains derived from one specimen sequenced in a study of OX40 agonist ivuxolimab in advanced cancers. Generated by immunoSEQ multiplex PCR, the TCRdb table keeps only in-frame clones and is missing some. The data hold 20,000 or so clones, with 70% to 90% observed a single time. Sequences were derived from CD4+ or CD8+ T cells sorted from blood, sampled in a trial of the OX40 agonist ivuxolimab. The receptors were sampled from an adult with an advanced solid tumor such as melanoma, head and neck, liver or kidney cancer.

V gene TRBV6-1 combines with J gene TRBJ2-7; possibly TRBD1 or TRBD2 for D (7 bases each). The germline V and J ends were trimmed by 0 bases and 4 bases, with 16 bases remaining between them. This CDR3 comprises 16 residues. Germline CDR1 is MNHNS and CDR2 is SASEGT. The CDR3 protein is CASSEARAGGVYEQYF. As DNA, the CDR3 is TGTGCCAGCAGTGAAGCTAGAGCAGGGGGGGTTTACGAGCAGTACTTC.

This chain uses TRBV10-3 with TRBJ1-1; TRBD1 is a possible D gene (5 bases). V lost 7 bases and J lost 6, with 21 bases in between. Germline V gene sequence: CDR1 ENHRY, CDR2 SYGVKD. The CDR3 totals 15 residues. The CDR3 DNA sequence: TGTGCCATCAAAAGACAGTCGGCTCATCATCCTGAAGCTTTCTTT. Protein product: CAIKRQSAHHPEAFF.

This rearrangement joins TRBV11-1 to TRBJ2-7; TRBD2 agrees at 11 bases. CDR1 is SGHAT, CDR2 FQDESV, per germline (reference sequence). CDR3 length equals 15 residues. J was trimmed by 3 bases and V by 1 base; bases with no gene match: 2. CDR3 protein: CASSLGLAGYYEQYF. The DNA for the CDR3 is TGTGCCAGCAGCTTAGGACTAGCGGGGTACTACGAGCAGTACTTC. The whole variable domain, remainder taken from reference TRBV11-1 and TRBJ2-7, is EAEVAQSPRYKITEKSQAVAFWCDPISGHATLYWYRQILGQGPELLVQFQDESVVDDSQLPKDRFSAERLKGVDSTLKIQPAELGDSAMYLCASSLGLAGYYEQYFGPGTRLTVT.

CDR3 region: CASSQGHSEAFF. Here the CDR3 DNA reads TGCGCCAGCAGCCAAGGACACAGTGAAGCTTTCTTT. J is TRBJ1-1 and V is TRBV4-3; D call uncertain. Trimming took off 1 base at V and 7 bases at J, with 7 bases between the two ends. CDR1 and CDR2 (germline): LGHNA, YSLEER. This CDR3 comprises 12 residues.

This clone was seen once. This chain uses TRBV6-5 with TRBJ2-3, with D maybe TRBD2 (5 bases). This CDR3 region has 15 residues. V gave up 5 bases and J gave up 1 base, with 13 bases separating them. Germline assignment: CDR1 MNHEY and CDR2 SVGAGI. For the CDR3, the DNA is TGTGCCAGCAGTCCCCGGCCCGGGGGCACAGATACGCAGTATTTT. Translation gives CASSPRPGGTDTQYF.

The V and J genes are TRBV28 and TRBJ2-3, with no clear D. Germline lookup yields CDR1 MDHEN and CDR2 SYDVKM. The length of the CDR3 is 12 residues. Trimming took 2 bases from V and 5 from J, leaving 5 bases between them. CDR3 region: CASSLGGDTQYF. The CDR3 DNA reads TGTGCCAGCAGTTTAGGTGGAGATACGCAGTATTTT.

The gene calls are TRBV6-1 and TRBJ2-1; 9 bases match TRBD2. Unmatched junction bases numbered 5, after V lost 1 base and J lost 4 bases. The CDR3 extends over 16 amino acids. CDR1 is MNHNS and CDR2 is SASEGT in the germline V gene. The CDR3 loop reads CASSEEGTSWYNEQFF. CDR3 nucleotide sequence: TGTGCCAGCAGTGAAGAGGGGACTAGCTGGTACAATGAGCAGTTCTTC.

V usage is TRBV2 and J usage is TRBJ1-2, with D unresolved. The CDR3 is 13 amino acids. V was trimmed by 4 bases and J by 1 base, leaving 7 bases between them. Germline CDR1 SNHLY, CDR2 FYNNEI. The CDR3 loop reads CASSASDNYGYTF. As DNA, the CDR3 is TGTGCCAGCAGTGCTTCAGATAACTATGGCTACACCTTC.

V usage is TRBV7-9 and J usage is TRBJ2-7; no clear D gene. Trimming stripped 1 base from V and 5 bases from J, with 15 bases between. This CDR3 region has 15 residues. Germline CDR1 reads SEHNR; CDR2 reads FQNEAQ (reference sequence). The CDR3, as DNA: TGTGCCAGCAGCTTAGAGGTGGCCCCGGCCCACGAGCAGTACTTC. Translation: CASSLEVAPAHEQYF. Full variable domain (missing parts from reference TRBV7-9 and TRBJ2-7): DTGVSQNPRHKITKRGQNVTFRCDPISEHNRLYWYRQTLGQGPEFLTYFQNEAQLEKSRLLSDRFSAERPKGSFSTLEIQRTEQGDSAMYLCASSLEVAPAHEQYFGPGTRLTVT.

The genes are TRBV28 and TRBJ2-7; 7 bases fit TRBD2. The germline V gene encodes CDR1 MDHEN and CDR2 SYDVKM. J was trimmed by 7 bases and V by 2 bases; bases with no gene match: 11. This CDR3 is 15 amino acids long. CDR3 sequence (DNA): TGTGCCAGCAGTTTAACTTCGGGGGGACGGGGAGAGCAGTACTTC. It translates to CASSLTSGGRGEQYF.

V gene TRBV16 combines with J gene TRBJ1-2, with D uncertain. CDR1 and CDR2 from the germline V gene are KGHSY and FQNENV. Trimming pared 5 bases from V and 2 bases from J, leaving 15 bases between. The CDR3 spans 15 residues. CDR3 sequence reads: CASSTRRGGNYGYTF. CDR3 sequence (DNA): TGTGCCAGCAGCACCCGGAGAGGCGGGAACTATGGCTACACCTTC.

V usage is TRBV29-1 and J usage is TRBJ2-1; 13 bases fit TRBD2. Unmatched junction bases numbered 4, after V lost 4 bases and J lost 10 bases. Germline V CDR1 and CDR2: SQVTM, ANQGSEA. The CDR3 loop spans 13 amino acids. As DNA, the CDR3 is TGCAGCGTTGTAGCGGGACTAGCGGGGGAGCAGTTCTTC. The encoded protein is CSVVAGLAGEQFF.

This clone has just one count. The rearrangement uses TRBV18 and TRBJ2-5; D gene ambiguous. This CDR3 is 13 amino acids long. Per germline, CDR1 KGHSH and CDR2 LQKENI. Trimming took 4 bases from V and 2 from J, leaving 8 bases between them. The CDR3 loop is CASSHGPQETQYF. In nucleotides, the CDR3 is TGTGCCAGCTCACACGGGCCACAAGAGACCCAGTACTTC.

This clone was detected only once. This chain uses TRBV5-4 with TRBJ2-1; D gene uncertain. CDR1 is SGHNT and CDR2 is YYREEE in the germline V gene (reference sequence). V dropped 3 bases and J dropped 7 bases, with 8 bases sitting between them. The CDR3 has 12 residues. DNA for the CDR3: TGTGCCAGCAGCTGGGGTTATAATGAGCAGTTCTTC. Its protein is CASSWGYNEQFF.

This clone was recorded at least ten times. The genes are TRBV29-1 and TRBJ1-2; D gene unclear. The CDR3 consists of 14 residues. Germline values: CDR1 SQVTM, CDR2 ANQGSEA. Trimming shortened V by 3 bases and J by 5 bases, and 16 bases separated the two germline ends. The CDR3 nucleotides are TGCAGCGTTGAGGGCACCGGGCCTATATATGGCTACACCTTC. Translation: CSVEGTGPIYGYTF.

CDR3 DNA sequence: TGTGCCAGCAGCGTAGCGCCCGGGGCCCCCTACGAGCAGTACTTC. As protein: CASSVAPGAPYEQYF. The V gene is TRBV9, the J gene TRBJ2-7; D is tentatively TRBD1 or TRBD2 (5 bases each). The CDR3 is made up of 15 amino acids. CDR1 and CDR2 (germline): SGDLS, YYNGEE. Trimming took off 0 bases at V and 2 bases at J, with 12 bases between the two ends.

This chain connects TRBV2 to TRBJ1-2, with a tentative D call TRBD1 (5 bases). The V end lost 1 base, the J end lost 4 bases, and 13 bases lay between the germline ends. The CDR3 loop spans 15 amino acids. CDR1 is SNHLY and CDR2 is FYNNEI in the germline V gene. CDR3 coding DNA: TGTGCCAGCAGTGAAGGGCAGGGCTTGAGCTATGGCTACACCTTC. This gives the protein CASSEGQGLSYGYTF.

This sequence joins TRBV19 and TRBJ1-5; D is possibly TRBD1 (5 bases). The CDR3 consists of 16 residues. V dropped 1 base and J dropped 5 bases, with 15 bases sitting between them. Germline loops: CDR1 LNHDA, CDR2 SQIVND (reference sequence). The CDR3 bases are TGTGCCAGTAGTATAGCGGGGGGAGACAGACATCAGCCCCAGCATTTT. Protein product: CASSIAGGDRHQPQHF.

CDR3 sequence reads: CASTQNGEQFF. CDR3 DNA sequence: TGTGCCAGCACCCAGAATGGGGAGCAGTTCTTC. This sequence joins TRBV6-5 and TRBJ2-1, with D hard to call. The CDR3 is 11 residues long. Germline V gene lookup returns CDR1 MNHEY and CDR2 SVGAGI. V was cut by 7 bases and J by 10 bases, with 11 bases left in between.

The V call is TRBV6-6, the J call TRBJ2-2; D remains unclear. The CDR3 is made up of 10 amino acids. Germline-derived CDR1 and CDR2 are MNHNY and SVGAGI (reference sequence). V gave up 11 bases and J gave up 6 bases, with 7 bases separating them. The chain's CDR3 is CASVAGELFF. CDR3 DNA: TGTGCCTCCGTCGCCGGGGAGCTGTTTTTT.

The chain uses TRBV9 and TRBJ2-7; the D gene is possibly TRBD2 (5 bases). The CDR3 loop spans 16 amino acids. Germline V gene sequence: CDR1 SGDLS, CDR2 YYNGEE. Trimming removed 0 bases at V and 0 bases at J, with 13 bases between. The CDR3 DNA reads as TGTGCCAGCAGCGTAGGGGGAGACGGCGGCTCCTACGAGCAGTACTTC. It codes for CASSVGGDGGSYEQYF.

J is TRBJ2-3 and V is TRBV4-1; the D gene is possibly TRBD2 (6 bases). Germline-derived CDR1 and CDR2 are MGHRA and YSYEKL. The CDR3 extends over 16 amino acids. With 3 bases removed from V and 2 bases from J, the gap between germline ends came to 15 bases. The CDR3 DNA is TGCGCCAGCAGCCATTCCGGGACTGTCTACACAGATACGCAGTATTTT. Protein: CASSHSGTVYTDTQYF.

The genes are TRBV7-2 and TRBJ1-3; D not resolved. Germline V gives CDR1 SGHTA, CDR2 FQGNSA. The CDR3 loop spans 15 amino acids. The ends were cut back, 2 bases at V and 3 bases at J, with 11 bases in the middle. The DNA of the CDR3 is TGTGCCAGCAGCTTATTATCGGGCTTTGGAAACACCATATATTTT. This gives the protein CASSLLSGFGNTIYF.

V gene TRBV29-1 combines with J gene TRBJ1-2, with D maybe TRBD1 (6 bases). Germline lookup yields CDR1 SQVTM and CDR2 ANQGSEA. CDR3 length: 12 residues. Between the trimmed V and J ends, which lost 2 bases and 4 bases, there was a span of 8 bases. The DNA of the CDR3 is TGCAGCGTTGAAACAGGGATCTATGGCTACACCTTC. It yields the protein CSVETGIYGYTF.